The 8 T cell receptor beta chains given below trace back to one sample, sequenced in a study of T cell responses to AZD1222 COVID-19 vaccine. TCRdb's table, derived via immunoSEQ multiplex PCR, lists solely in-frame clones and lacks some. Of approximately 150,000 clones in the sample, 90% to 95% were seen once. The source material was peripheral blood, sampled on day 0 of MenACWY control vaccination. The receptors shown here come from an adult in good health.

The chain is built from TRBV3-1 (or the pseudogene TRBV3-2) and TRBJ2-3; 7 bases align to TRBD1. Per germline, CDR1 LGHDT and CDR2 YNNKEL (reference sequence). The CDR3 has 17 residues. J gave up 0 bases and V 2 bases, and 8 bases lay outside the gene matches. CDR3 sequence: CASSQSTGSGSTDTQYF. The CDR3, as DNA: TGTGCCAGCAGCCAATCGACAGGGTCCGGAAGCACAGATACGCAGTATTTT.

The chain recombines TRBV7-3 with TRBJ2-5; 7 bases agree with TRBD2. The CDR3 sequence is 14 residues long. Germline lookup yields CDR1 SGHTA and CDR2 FQGTGA. J gave up 4 bases and V 5 bases, and 7 bases lay outside the gene matches. Here the CDR3 DNA reads TGTGCCAGCAGCCCCTTCGGGGGGTCAGAGACCCAGTACTTC. This codes for CASSPFGGSETQYF. The whole variable domain, filled in from reference TRBV7-3 and TRBJ2-5, reads GAGVSQTPSNKVTEKGKYVELRCDPISGHTALYWYRQSLGQGPEFLIYFQGTGAADDSGLPNDRFFAVRPEGSVSTLKIQRTERGDSAVYLCASSPFGGSETQYFGPGTRLLVL.

The chain uses TRBV7-3 and TRBJ2-3, with 15 positions matching TRBD2. Trimming cost V 2 bases and J 5 bases; bases outside gene matches: 2. Germline V CDR1 and CDR2: SGHTA, FQGTGA. The CDR3 contains 16 residues. The CDR3 coding sequence is TGTGCCAGCAGCTTATTGGGACTAGCGGGGGGAGATACGCAGTATTTT. It translates to CASSLLGLAGGDTQYF.

This sequence joins TRBV7-9 and TRBJ2-1, with D possibly matching TRBD1 (6 bases). Trimming removed 5 bases at V and 10 bases at J, with 12 bases between. The CDR3 has 12 amino acids. CDR1 and CDR2 from the germline V gene are SEHNR and FQNEAQ (reference sequence). As DNA, the CDR3 is TGTGCCAGCAGCATCAGGGGAGACGAGCAGTTCTTC. Translating gives CASSIRGDEQFF.

On this clone: The same CDR3 arises from other DNA sequences in this sample as well. V gene TRBV7-9 combines with J gene TRBJ2-7; D not resolved. The length of the CDR3 is 11 residues. CDR1 is SEHNR, CDR2 FQNEAQ, per germline (reference sequence). The V end lost 5 bases, the J end lost 0 bases, and 2 bases lay between the germline ends. The DNA of the CDR3 is TGTGCCAGCAGCCTCTCCTACGAGCAGTACTTC. This encodes CASSLSYEQYF.

The chain links TRBV3-1 (or the pseudogene TRBV3-2) to TRBJ1-5; TRBD1 matches at 11 bases. The J segment lost 4 bases and the V segment lost 0 bases, leaving 2 bases of the junction unmatched. Germline CDR1 is LGHDT and CDR2 is YNNKEL (reference sequence). This CDR3 contains 16 residues. Here the CDR3 reads CASSQDGTGGNQPQHF. The CDR3 DNA reads TGTGCCAGCAGCCAAGATGGGACAGGGGGAAATCAGCCCCAGCATTTT.

This chain links TRBV7-7 with TRBJ2-2; D might be TRBD1 (6 bases). CDR3 length equals 14 residues. CDR1 and CDR2 (germline): SSHAT, FNYEAQ (reference sequence). V gave up 2 bases and J gave up 6 bases, with 10 bases separating them. The CDR3 coding sequence is TGTGCCAGCAGCTTACTGGGGGCGGCCGGGGAGCTGTTTTTT. Its translation: CASSLLGAAGELFF.

This clone showed up just once. This sequence joins TRBV7-9 and TRBJ1-6; TRBD1 might be the D (5 bases). The CDR3 length is 15 residues. The germline V and J ends were trimmed by 1 base and 5 bases, with 9 bases remaining between them. Germline CDR1 and CDR2: SEHNR and FQNEAQ (reference sequence). The CDR3: CASSLEGHNNSPLHF. CDR3 bases: TGTGCCAGCAGCTTAGAAGGACATAATAATTCACCCCTCCACTTT.